This T cell receptor (beta chain) is from a study of T cell responses to AZD1222 COVID-19 vaccine. Assay: immunoSEQ multiplex PCR; the TCRdb copy retains only in-frame clones and omits some. The sample has 120,000 to 150,000 clones, about nine tenths seen once. Germline V CDR1 and CDR2: SGHVS, FQNEAQ. CDR3 length: 15 amino acids. V lost 1 base, J lost 1 base, and 10 bases lay in between. Source: peripheral blood, taken 28 days after the second AZD1222 dose. The sequence was obtained from an adult who received the AZD1222 COVID-19 vaccine. The chain carries TRBV7-8 and TRBJ2-5; no definite D call. CDR3 loop: CASSLGMGFQETQYF. DNA for the CDR3: TGTGCCAGCAGCTTAGGTATGGGGTTCCAAGAGACCCAGTACTTC.